This is a list of T cell receptor beta chains from one sample in a study of T cells in Graves' hyperthyroidism and ophthalmopathy. MiXCR was run by TCRdb on the multiplex PCR reads, yielding one entry per CDR3 protein. The repertoire consists of 600,000 to 650,000 distinct CDR3 sequences, with under 25% occurring once and the leading ten covering under 35%. Sequenced: blood. These receptors all come from a man aged 30 to 39 with Graves' ophthalmopathy. Both conserved end residues are part of each CDR3. Not all rows give a size; the values are once, few, many and, for expanded clones, a class.

j_call v_call clone_size cdr3_aa
TRBJ2-3 TRBV20-1 - CSATPRVSTDTQYF
TRBJ1-1 TRBV20-1 few CSATQHGMNTEAFF
TRBJ1-6 TRBV4-1 - CASSLRTGVYNSPLHF
TRBJ1-1 TRBV11-1 - CASSLANGRGRNTEAFF
TRBJ2-5 TRBV7-9 few CASKGLVLETQYF
TRBJ2-3 TRBV28 - CASSSTSGRAHPIVGTQYF
TRBJ1-2 TRBV14 few CASSQELNYGYTF
TRBJ2-1 TRBV7-9 - CASSLGLSEQFF
TRBJ2-5 TRBV20-1 many CSAGRAGTAGVGTQYF
TRBJ2-7 TRBV6-1 - CAAYSGTSGGEQYF
TRBJ2-7 TRBV3-1 many CASSRYRGYEQYF
TRBJ2-1 TRBV11-2 - CASSLRSLAASYNEQFF
TRBJ2-3 TRBV6-2/TRBV6-3 - CASSYIPGQGESTDTQYF
TRBJ2-5 TRBV24-1 - CATSDFTRGGQETQYF
TRBJ1-2 TRBV20-1 few CSANEKRNYGYTF
TRBJ2-1 TRBV30 many CAWFPGTQGNEQFF
TRBJ2-3 TRBV7-6 many CASSSGLAGEDTQYF
TRBJ2-7 TRBV13 - CASSLVRRSGTTYEQYF
TRBJ2-2 TRBV11-2 many CVTAAPNTGELFF
TRBJ2-7 TRBV11-3 many CASSLDLPPRHEQYF
TRBJ2-3 TRBV5-6 few CASSLAYGSDHSTDTQYF
TRBJ2-7 TRBV28 few CASSFNTYEQYF
TRBJ2-3 TRBV20-1 few CSARRTSGGLTDTQYF
TRBJ2-7 TRBV10-3 few CAISESGQGAINEQYF
TRBJ2-7 TRBV29-1 few CSVEPGQGHEQYF
TRBJ1-3 TRBV7-3 few CASSLLAGNTIYF
TRBJ2-5 TRBV5-1 few CANRDRGYQETQYF
TRBJ1-5 TRBV19 - CASRDPGQPQHF
TRBJ1-3 TRBV3-1 - CASSQVVQGNGNTIYF
TRBJ2-2 TRBV24-1 - CATSETSGRNTGELFF
TRBJ2-5 TRBV7-9 - CASSPPGLVKETQYF
TRBJ2-7 TRBV10-3 - CAISGSRQGGEQYF
TRBJ2-7 TRBV20-1 - CSASIAGELFYEQYF
TRBJ2-5 TRBV7-9 many CASSLVDSWYQETQYF
TRBJ2-2 TRBV5-8 few CASSPTPGLGVSGTGELFF
TRBJ2-1 TRBV12-3/TRBV12-4 - CASSGREVRSNNEQFF
TRBJ2-5 TRBV3-1 - CASSQEALAGEIQETQYF
TRBJ1-1 TRBV5-1 many CASRQTGVNTEAFF
TRBJ2-2 TRBV11-2 - CASSLTPGLAGDLAGELFF
TRBJ2-7 TRBV12-3/TRBV12-4 - CASTFGTGGYEQYF
TRBJ2-3 TRBV5-1 few CASTGLAGYTDTQYF
TRBJ1-2 TRBV19 - CASSIRSGNYGYTF
TRBJ2-7 TRBV6-1 - CASSEGFRDRGDYEQYF